What follows is one T cell receptor beta chain and its context. Its antigen is not identified. Germline V gene data show CDR1 as MNHEY and CDR2 as SVGAGI. V shed 2 bases, J shed 9 bases, and the junction held 8 bases outside the gene matches. The CDR3 contains 15 residues. The data belong to a study of cytomegalovirus exposure and HLA in healthy donors. Primers included in the PCR were 60 Vbeta and 13 Jbeta primers. Using immunoSEQ multiplex PCR, the repertoire was profiled, and TCRdb retains in-frame clones only, with some absent. Found here are some 140,000 clones, 80% of them singletons; the top ten hold under 5.5%. Findings and caveats of the study: Later on, analysis showed that most CMV-associated TCR beta chains appeared to be HLA-restricted. Sequencing likely generated an artifact that appeared as a cluster of highly shared sequence variants.

The sequence came from a man aged 25 to 40 in good health. Sequenced input: PBMCs. The J gene is TRBJ2-1, the V gene TRBV6-5; 9 positions agree with TRBD2. The CDR3 DNA follows: TGTGCCAGCAGTTACGGGGCGGGAGGGGTGGGTGAGCAGTTCTTC. Residues: CASSYGAGGVGEQFF.